The T cell receptor (beta chain) under discussion was sequenced for a study of T cell changes during pregnancy in multiple sclerosis (dated by TCRdb to the late 2010s). Regarding the complete study: Changes in the T cell repertoire over the course of pregnancy were examined in this study in women with multiple sclerosis.

Library construction relied on the immunoSEQ multiplex PCR assay. TCRdb mirrors the immuneACCESS table, restricted to in-frame sequences. Some clones are absent from its copies; in checked studies, under half trace to an unresolved V gene, and the reason for the others is unknown. Here the sample has several thousand clones; 85% to 90% occur a single time. The ten largest make up 5.2% of the sample. A remark on this clone: The clone's antigen remains unknown. No base quality values were provided; no much bigger clone lies one nucleotide off.

Compared with germline, V lacks 5 bases and J lacks 12 bases; bases without a gene match: 21. Including cysteine and phenylalanine, the CDR3 has 18 amino acids. Only CDR3 DNA remains: 54 bases, in frame from the first base. CDR1 and CDR2 were assigned from the germline V gene (reference sequence) as LNHNV and YYDKDF. This TCR was sampled from a female donor in good health, enrolled as a control in a pregnancy study. The V gene is TRBV15 and the J gene is TRBJ2-1, and 11 junctional nucleotides match TRBD2. Sample: CD8+ T cells from peripheral blood mononuclear cells, taken in the first trimester of pregnancy. The nucleotide sequence is TGTGCCACCAGCCCCACTAGCGGGGGCTTTTGGACTACTCGGGGGCAGTTCTTC. Its product reads: CATSPTSGGFWTTRGQFF.